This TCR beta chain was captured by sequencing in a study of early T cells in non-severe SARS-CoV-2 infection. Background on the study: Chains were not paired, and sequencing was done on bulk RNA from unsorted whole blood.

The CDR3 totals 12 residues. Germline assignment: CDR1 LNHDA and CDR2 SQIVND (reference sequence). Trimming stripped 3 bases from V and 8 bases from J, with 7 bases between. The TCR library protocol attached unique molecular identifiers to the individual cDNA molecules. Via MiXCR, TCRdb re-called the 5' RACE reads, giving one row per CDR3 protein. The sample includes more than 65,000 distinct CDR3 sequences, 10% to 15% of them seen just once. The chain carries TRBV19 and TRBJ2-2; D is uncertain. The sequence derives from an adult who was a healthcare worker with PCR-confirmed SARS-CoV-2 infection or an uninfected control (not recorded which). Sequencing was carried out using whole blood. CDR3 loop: CASSIKSGELFF. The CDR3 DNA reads TGTGCCAGTAGTATTAAGAGTGGGGAGCTGTTTTTT.